This TCR beta chain was sequenced in a study of regulatory T cells in long-lasting Graves disease. TCR beta libraries were built with iRepertoire HTBI primers and Arm-PCR of CDR3 regions. TCRdb recomputed calls from the multiplex PCR reads with MiXCR, one row per CDR3 protein. Of some 560,000 distinct CDR3 sequences listed, roughly 16% were seen once; the top ten hold approximately 25%. This CDR3 is 15 amino acids long. Germline loops: CDR1 MDHEN, CDR2 SYDVKM. The V gene end was trimmed by 6 bases and the J gene end by 1 base; junction bases not matched to a gene: 6. Time point specified: newly diagnosed GD, antithyroid drugs for less than 3 months. Following extraction of RNA from PBMCs, that RNA was used to make the TCR library. This clonotype was counted at least ten times. These records were also assigned to another study, of T cells in Graves' hyperthyroidism and ophthalmopathy.

The chain joins TRBV28 to TRBJ1-1, with 9 bases lining up with TRBD1. The TCR comes from a woman aged 35 to 59 with Graves disease. This specimen consisted of peripheral blood mononuclear cells (PBMCs), obtained at new diagnosis, from a patient treated with antithyroid drugs. CDR3 residues: CASSSPGQGNTEAFF. As DNA, the CDR3 is TGTGCCAGCAGCTCTCCGGGACAGGGGAACACTGAAGCTTTCTTT.